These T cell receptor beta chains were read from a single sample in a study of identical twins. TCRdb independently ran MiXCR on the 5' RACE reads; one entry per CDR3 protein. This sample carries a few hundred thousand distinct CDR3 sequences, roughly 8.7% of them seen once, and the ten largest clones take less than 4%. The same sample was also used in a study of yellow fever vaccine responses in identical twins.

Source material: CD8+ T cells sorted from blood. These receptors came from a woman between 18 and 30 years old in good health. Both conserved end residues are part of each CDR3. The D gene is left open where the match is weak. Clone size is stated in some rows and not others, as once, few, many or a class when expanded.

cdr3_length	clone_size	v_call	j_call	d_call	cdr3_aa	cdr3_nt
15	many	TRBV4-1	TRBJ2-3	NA	CASSPGLDITDTQYF	TGCGCCAGCAGCCCGGGACTGGATATCACAGATACGCAGTATTTT
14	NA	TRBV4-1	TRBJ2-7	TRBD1	CASSQGQGAVEQYF	TGCGCCAGCAGCCAAGGACAGGGGGCGGTCGAGCAGTACTTC
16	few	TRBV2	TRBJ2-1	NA	CASPLTVPSSYNEQFF	TGTGCCAGCCCCCTAACTGTCCCTAGCTCCTACAATGAGCAGTTCTTC
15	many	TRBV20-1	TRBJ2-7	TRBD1	CSARETGTALYEQYF	TGCAGTGCTAGAGAAACCGGGACAGCTTTATACGAGCAGTACTTC
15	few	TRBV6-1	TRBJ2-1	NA	CASSGSAASYNEQFF	TGTGCCAGCAGTGGCTCAGCGGCTTCCTACAATGAGCAGTTCTTC
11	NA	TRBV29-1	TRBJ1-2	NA	CSVEGVYGYTF	TGCAGCGTTGAAGGGGTCTATGGCTACACCTTC
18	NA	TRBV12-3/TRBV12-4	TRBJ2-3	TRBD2	CASSLSWASGERTDTQYF	TGTGCCAGCAGTTTAAGTTGGGCTAGCGGGGAAAGAACAGATACGCAGTATTTT
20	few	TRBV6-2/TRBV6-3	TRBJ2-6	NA	CASSYHQMTPSGLGANVLTF	TGTGCCAGCAGTTACCACCAGATGACACCTTCGGGGCTAGGGGCCAACGTCCTGACTTTC
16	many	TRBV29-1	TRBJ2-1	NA	CSVSGETEKDYNEQFF	TGCAGCGTTTCCGGCGAGACGGAAAAAGACTACAATGAGCAGTTCTTC
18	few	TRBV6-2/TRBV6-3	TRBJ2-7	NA	CASSYSGSTGTVRYEQYF	TGTGCCAGCAGTTACTCGGGCTCTACCGGGACGGTGCGCTACGAGCAGTACTTC
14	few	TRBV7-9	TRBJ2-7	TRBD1	CASSLWDSWGEQYF	TGTGCCAGCAGCCTCTGGGACAGTTGGGGCGAGCAGTACTTC
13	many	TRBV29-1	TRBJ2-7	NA	CSAFGTNFYEQYF	TGCAGCGCGTTCGGGACAAATTTCTACGAGCAGTACTTC
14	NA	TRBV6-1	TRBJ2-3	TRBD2	CASRTSGGTDTQYF	TGTGCCAGCAGGACTAGCGGGGGCACAGATACGCAGTATTTT
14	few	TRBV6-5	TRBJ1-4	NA	CASSYSGGNERLFF	TGTGCCAGCAGTTACTCGGGGGGGAATGAAAGACTGTTTTTT
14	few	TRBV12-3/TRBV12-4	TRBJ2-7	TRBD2	CASNRGLGGHEQYF	TGTGCCAGCAACCGGGGACTAGGGGGGCACGAGCAGTACTTC
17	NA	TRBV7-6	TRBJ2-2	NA	CASSFSPGRDGTGELFF	TGTGCCAGCAGCTTTTCCCCCGGCAGGGACGGCACCGGGGAGCTGTTTTTT
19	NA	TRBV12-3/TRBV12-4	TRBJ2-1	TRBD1	CASIPEGQGTKSSYNEQFF	TGTGCCAGCATCCCGGAGGGACAGGGGACTAAAAGCTCCTACAATGAGCAGTTCTTC
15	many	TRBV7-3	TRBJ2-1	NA	CASSLLGLREGEQFF	TGTGCCAGCAGCTTATTGGGACTCCGCGAGGGTGAGCAGTTCTTC
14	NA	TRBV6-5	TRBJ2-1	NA	CASSYSTDYHEQFF	TGTGCCAGCAGTTACTCGACGGACTACCATGAGCAGTTCTTC